This TCR beta chain was found in a study of OX40 agonist ivuxolimab in advanced cancers. Study results and limitations: Expansion of clones was among the lowest in partial responders at 0.1-3.0 mg/kg. Some nonresponders additionally presented with little normalized T-cell clonal expansion.

Turning to this clone: The antigen is undetermined.

The CDR3 is 16 amino acids. Germline V gene lookup returns CDR1 SGHRS and CDR2 YFSETQ. The V end was cut by 6 bases, the J end by 4 bases, with 19 bases between. This table comes from immunoSEQ multiplex PCR, and its TCRdb copy is limited to in-frame clones, with some not included. The data show tens of thousands of clones, roughly 87% seen once. The specimen was CD4+ or CD8+ T cells sorted from blood, collected in a trial of the OX40 agonist ivuxolimab. The receptor comes from an adult with an advanced solid tumor such as melanoma, head and neck, liver or kidney cancer. The chain combines TRBV5-1 with TRBJ2-2, with D perhaps given as TRBD1 or TRBD2 (6 bases each). CDR3 DNA: TGCGCCAGCACTCAAACCGGGACGGGGGCCACCGGGGAGCTGTTTTTT. This translates into CASTQTGTGATGELFF.